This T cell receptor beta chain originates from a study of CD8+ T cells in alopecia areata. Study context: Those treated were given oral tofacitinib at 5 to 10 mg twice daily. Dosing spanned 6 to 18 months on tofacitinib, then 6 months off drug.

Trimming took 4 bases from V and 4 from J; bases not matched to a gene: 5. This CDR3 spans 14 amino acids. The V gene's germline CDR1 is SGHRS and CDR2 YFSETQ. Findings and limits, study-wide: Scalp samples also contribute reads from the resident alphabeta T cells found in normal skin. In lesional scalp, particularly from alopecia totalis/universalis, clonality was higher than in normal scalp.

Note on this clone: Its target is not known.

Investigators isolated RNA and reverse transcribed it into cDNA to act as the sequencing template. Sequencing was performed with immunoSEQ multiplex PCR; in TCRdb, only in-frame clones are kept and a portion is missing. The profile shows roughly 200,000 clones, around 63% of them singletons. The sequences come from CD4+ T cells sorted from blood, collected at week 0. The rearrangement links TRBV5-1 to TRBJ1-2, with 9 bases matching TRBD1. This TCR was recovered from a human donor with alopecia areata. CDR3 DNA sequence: TGCGCCAGCAGCCCACCGGACAGGGGCTATGGCTACACCTTC. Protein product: CASSPPDRGYGYTF.